These 29 T cell receptor beta chains came from one sample sequenced in a study of CD8 T cells in ankylosing spondylitis. TCRdb reprocessed the 5' RACE reads via MiXCR and lists one record per CDR3 protein. The table includes more than 150,000 distinct CDR3 sequences, about 20% detected once. Sequenced: blood, either unsorted or a sorted T cell fraction (not recorded which). The origin of the receptors is a male donor aged 5 to 30 with ankylosing spondylitis or in good health (not recorded which).

A word on this clonotype: This CDR3 is missing its conserved last phenylalanine or tryptophan, likely due to a read error. The chain has TRBV7-2 and TRBJ1-1; D is unresolved. V was cut by 4 bases and J by 0 bases, with 6 bases left in between. Germline V gene data show CDR1 as SGHTA and CDR2 as FQGNSA. The CDR3 runs to 13 residues. Here the CDR3 reads CASSSVLNTEAFY. CDR3 bases: TGTGCCAGCAGCTCAGTCCTGAACACTGAAGCTTTCTAT.

This clonotype occurred many times. The chain is built from TRBV12-3 or TRBV12-4 and TRBJ2-3, with 9 nucleotides matching TRBD1. Trimming cost V 7 bases and J 6 bases; bases outside gene matches: 14. CDR3 length: 16 residues. DNA for the CDR3: TGTGCCAGCAATCTCAACCGGGACAGGGCAGGGGATACGCAGTATTTT. Encoded protein: CASNLNRDRAGDTQYF.

The chain is built from TRBV29-1 and TRBJ2-7, with no clear D. CDR1 and CDR2 (germline): SQVTM, ANQGSEA. The CDR3 is made up of 14 amino acids. V shed 6 bases and J shed 2 bases, with 17 bases lying between them. The CDR3 spells CSVEPLAEPYEQYF. CDR3 DNA: TGCAGCGTGGAACCCTTGGCAGAACCCTACGAGCAGTACTTC.

This clonotype was seen ten or more times. The genes are TRBV11-2 and TRBJ2-1; 9 nucleotides align to TRBD2. Germline trimming cut 0 bases from V and 7 bases from J; bases unmatched to any gene: 4. Germline CDR1 and CDR2: SGHAT and FQNNGV. This CDR3 spans 15 amino acids. This CDR3 is CASSLEAGGWNEQFF. CDR3 DNA sequence: TGTGCCAGCAGCTTAGAAGCGGGAGGCTGGAATGAGCAGTTCTTC.

The rearrangement links TRBV20-1 to TRBJ1-4, with D uncertain. Germline assignment: CDR1 DFQATT and CDR2 SNEGSKA (reference sequence). The CDR3 is made up of 13 amino acids. V gave up 0 bases and J gave up 7 bases, with 9 bases separating them. CDR3 region: CSAREGLAEKLFF. DNA of the CDR3: TGCAGTGCTAGAGAGGGTTTAGCTGAAAAACTGTTTTTT.

This clonotype was counted only a few times. The chain uses TRBV11-2 and TRBJ2-1, with 13 bases fitting TRBD2. Germline V gene sequence: CDR1 SGHAT, CDR2 FQNNGV. The CDR3 extends over 15 amino acids. Trimming at V came to 5 bases and at J to 6 bases, leaving 4 bases not matched to a gene. CDR3 residues: CASSVGLAGINEQFF. Written as DNA, the CDR3 is TGTGCCAGCAGCGTGGGACTAGCGGGAATCAATGAGCAGTTCTTC.

This clonotype was recorded at least ten times. This sequence joins TRBV4-3 and TRBJ2-3; 8 positions match TRBD1. The germline CDR1 and CDR2 sequences are LGHNA and YSLEER. Unmatched junction bases numbered 9, after V lost 0 bases and J lost 4 bases. This CDR3 has 17 amino acids. CDR3 sequence reads: CASSQDHRGYSPDTQYF. CDR3 DNA sequence: TGCGCCAGCAGCCAAGATCACAGGGGGTATTCTCCAGATACGCAGTATTTT.

This clonotype was found a few times. V gene TRBV6-5 combines with J gene TRBJ2-1; D not certain. Trimming pared 2 bases from V and 7 bases from J, leaving 6 bases between. The germline V gene has CDR1 MNHEY and CDR2 SVGAGI. This CDR3 comprises 12 residues. The CDR3 DNA follows: TGTGCCAGCAGTTACGAAGGGAATGAGCAGTTCTTC. Protein: CASSYEGNEQFF.

This clonotype appeared a few times. This sequence joins TRBV2 and TRBJ2-2; a possible D gene is TRBD2 (5 bases). Germline loops: CDR1 SNHLY, CDR2 FYNNEI. The CDR3 sequence is 17 residues long. Between the trimmed V and J ends, which lost 4 bases and 6 bases, there was a span of 21 bases. The CDR3 is CASSAPRARVRSGELFF. CDR3 bases: TGTGCCAGCAGTGCCCCGCGGGCGCGGGTTAGGTCCGGGGAGCTGTTTTTT.

This clonotype occurred many times. The rearrangement links TRBV6-5 to TRBJ2-7, with 11 bases identical to TRBD2. In germline, CDR1 is MNHEY, CDR2 SVGAGI. The CDR3 contains 14 residues. V gave up 2 bases and J gave up 6 bases; unmatched junction bases: 3. CDR3 in DNA: TGTGCCAGCAGTTACGGCCTAGCGGGAGGCGAGCAGTACTTC. The encoded protein is CASSYGLAGGEQYF.

CDR3 DNA sequence: TGTGCCAGCAGCTCCGTGGCGGGAGGGTCCACAGATACGCAGTATTTT. Translated, it gives CASSSVAGGSTDTQYF. The V and J genes are TRBV7-2 and TRBJ2-3, with 9 bases lining up with TRBD2. V trimming: 4 bases; J trimming: 2 bases; junction bases outside the gene matches: 7. The CDR3 length is 16 residues. Germline CDR1 is SGHTA and CDR2 is FQGNSA.

The table lists this clonotype with many counts. This chain connects TRBV5-1 to TRBJ2-3, with no clear D. From germline, CDR1 is SGHRS and CDR2 YFSETQ. The CDR3 runs to 14 residues. V was shortened by 4 bases and J by 2 bases, with 11 bases between the two germline ends. The CDR3 bases are TGCGCCAGCAGCCTGACACCTTACACAGATACGCAGTATTTT. This codes for CASSLTPYTDTQYF.

In this sample, this clonotype turned up a few times. The rearrangement uses TRBV6-6 and TRBJ2-5; the match to TRBD2 covers 7 bases. The CDR3 spans 14 residues. The junction had 5 bases not matched to a gene; V was cut back by 7 bases and J by 0 bases. Looked up from germline, CDR1 is MNHNY and CDR2 is SVGAGI (reference sequence). The CDR3, as DNA: TGTGCCAGCAACGGGCTAGCGGACCAAGAGACCCAGTACTTC. Amino acid sequence: CASNGLADQETQYF.

This chain uses TRBV11-3 with TRBJ2-5, with a tentative D call TRBD2 (6 bases). Germline CDR1 reads SGHNT; CDR2 reads YENEEA. The CDR3 spans 15 residues. V gave up 5 bases and J gave up 4 bases, with 17 bases separating them. The CDR3 loop is CASSAGDLATETQYF. The DNA for the CDR3 is TGTGCCAGCAGCGCCGGGGATCTAGCGACAGAGACCCAGTACTTC.

This clonotype was seen ten or more times. The rearrangement uses TRBV7-7 and TRBJ2-3; TRBD2 matches 11 bases. V lost 5 bases to trimming and J lost 5 bases; unmatched junction nucleotides: 6. CDR3 length equals 15 residues. Germline CDR1 is SSHAT and CDR2 is FNYEAQ (reference sequence). The CDR3 bases are TGTGCCAGCAGCCTCTTAGCGGGAGGGATAGATACGCAGTATTTT. Translating it yields CASSLLAGGIDTQYF.

This chain uses TRBV6-4 with TRBJ1-1; D perhaps matches TRBD1 (6 bases). The CDR3 spans 17 residues. Germline V lookup: CDR1 MRHNA, CDR2 SNTAGT. Trimming removed 6 bases from V and 0 bases from J, with 20 bases in between. In DNA form, the CDR3 reads TGTGCCAGCAGACCTGGACAGACTTGGCGTATGAACACTGAAGCTTTCTTT. Protein product: CASRPGQTWRMNTEAFF.

This clonotype was seen many times. The DNA of the CDR3 is TGCGCCAGCAGCTTGGGTGGCAGCGCCTACGAGCAGTACGTC. Its translation is CASSLGGSAYEQYV. This chain uses TRBV5-1 with TRBJ2-7; D unclear. V shed 0 bases and J shed 2 bases, with 9 bases lying between them. From germline, CDR1 is SGHRS and CDR2 YFSETQ. CDR3 length equals 14 residues.

V and J are TRBV29-1 and TRBJ1-1, with D unclear. Per germline, CDR1 SQVTM and CDR2 ANQGSEA. V was cut by 2 bases and J by 1 base, with 11 bases left in between. The CDR3 is 14 residues long. In nucleotides, the CDR3 is TGCAGCGTTGAAAGGCGCTTGACGAACACTGAAGCTTTCTTT. Translating gives CSVERRLTNTEAFF.

The chain carries TRBV12-3 or TRBV12-4 and TRBJ1-1, with 7 bases identical to TRBD1. Germline trimming cut 6 bases from V and 5 bases from J; bases unmatched to any gene: 12. The CDR3 is 15 residues long. Here the CDR3 DNA reads TGTGCCAGCAGCCCCCAGACAGGGTTGAGGACTGAAGCTTTCTTT. Translation gives CASSPQTGLRTEAFF.

This clonotype was counted ten times or more. The V and J genes are TRBV4-3 and TRBJ2-5; D is possibly TRBD2 (5 bases). The V gene lost 3 bases and the J gene lost 0 bases, with 17 bases spanning the gap. The CDR3 totals 17 residues. Germline CDR1 is LGHNA and CDR2 is YSLEER. This CDR3 is CASSQAGSLGNQETQYF. The CDR3 region has the DNA TGCGCCAGCAGCCAGGCGGGTTCCTTGGGAAACCAAGAGACCCAGTACTTC.

The gene calls are TRBV18 and TRBJ1-2; possibly TRBD1 for D (6 bases). V lost 1 base and J 8 bases, leaving 17 bases between the germline ends. This CDR3 is 15 amino acids long. Germline V lookup: CDR1 KGHSH, CDR2 LQKENI. As DNA, the CDR3 is TGTGCCAGCTCACCACAGGCTGAGGGGGGACAAGGCTACACCTTC. Protein product: CASSPQAEGGQGYTF.

This chain connects TRBV6-4 to TRBJ1-5; D gene uncertain. The CDR3 is made up of 13 amino acids. Germline V CDR1 and CDR2: MRHNA, SNTAGT. Trimming removed 3 bases from V and 3 bases from J, with 6 bases in between. This CDR3 is CASSEAVNQPQHF. DNA of the CDR3: TGTGCCAGCAGTGAGGCAGTCAATCAGCCCCAGCATTTT.

This clonotype was picked up many times. The CDR3 DNA sequence: TGTGCCAGCCAACTCCGGGACAGGGTATCCCCTGGGGCCAACGTCCTGACTTTC. Translation gives CASQLRDRVSPGANVLTF. This chain links TRBV12-3 or TRBV12-4 with TRBJ2-6; 9 positions agree with TRBD1. V trimming: 8 bases; J trimming: 2 bases; junction bases outside the gene matches: 13. The CDR3 is 18 residues long.

This clonotype was observed many times. The rearrangement uses TRBV5-1 and TRBJ2-5; 8 nucleotides align to TRBD2. The V gene end was trimmed by 4 bases and the J gene end by 2 bases; junction bases not matched to a gene: 13. The germline CDR1 and CDR2 sequences are SGHRS and YFSETQ. There are 17 residues in the CDR3. The CDR3 is CASSLGAGTRGQETQYF. CDR3 DNA sequence: TGCGCCAGCAGCCTGGGGGCCGGGACTAGGGGACAAGAGACCCAGTACTTC.

This clonotype was observed at least ten times. The V and J genes are TRBV10-3 and TRBJ2-2, with 10 bases matching TRBD2. The CDR3 runs to 17 residues. Germline CDR1 ENHRY, CDR2 SYGVKD. Trimming removed 8 bases from V and 0 bases from J; junction bases left unmatched: 9. In nucleotides, the CDR3 is TGTGCCATCCGGACTAGCGGCCATTCGACGAACACCGGGGAGCTGTTTTTT. Residues: CAIRTSGHSTNTGELFF.

This clonotype was detected many times. This chain joins TRBV28 and TRBJ2-7, with D perhaps matching TRBD1 or TRBD2 (5 bases each). V dropped 10 bases and J dropped 7 bases, with 20 bases sitting between them. The CDR3 spans 13 residues. Germline CDR1 MDHEN, CDR2 SYDVKM. CDR3: CATNRDRTGEQYF. CDR3 nucleotides: TGTGCCACTAACCGGGACCGAACGGGTGAGCAGTACTTC.

This clonotype was seen repeatedly, ten times or more. The V gene is TRBV20-1, the J gene TRBJ2-2, with 7 positions matching TRBD1. CDR1 DFQATT and CDR2 SNEGSKA come from the germline V gene (reference sequence). J was trimmed by 7 bases and V by 6 bases; bases with no gene match: 8. The CDR3 length is 13 residues. The CDR3 coding sequence is TGCAGTGCCCTAGACAGGGTTGACGGGGAGCTGTTTTTT. It specifies CSALDRVDGELFF.

This clonotype has at least ten counts. CDR3 sequence: CASSMDEQYF. CDR3 nucleotide sequence: TGTGCCAGCAGTATGGACGAGCAGTACTTC. V and J are TRBV7-9 and TRBJ2-7; D not certain. The CDR3 runs to 10 residues. The V end lost 6 bases, the J end lost 5 bases, and 5 bases lay between the germline ends. Germline values: CDR1 SEHNR, CDR2 FQNEAQ (reference sequence).

This clonotype was counted only a few times. J is TRBJ1-5 and V is TRBV29-1; tentative D call: TRBD1 (5 bases). CDR1 is SQVTM, CDR2 ANQGSEA, per germline. CDR3 length equals 14 residues. V lost 4 bases and J lost 0, with 10 bases in between. CDR3 sequence (DNA): TGCAGCGTTGGCACAGGAGATAGCAATCAGCCCCAGCATTTT. Protein product: CSVGTGDSNQPQHF.